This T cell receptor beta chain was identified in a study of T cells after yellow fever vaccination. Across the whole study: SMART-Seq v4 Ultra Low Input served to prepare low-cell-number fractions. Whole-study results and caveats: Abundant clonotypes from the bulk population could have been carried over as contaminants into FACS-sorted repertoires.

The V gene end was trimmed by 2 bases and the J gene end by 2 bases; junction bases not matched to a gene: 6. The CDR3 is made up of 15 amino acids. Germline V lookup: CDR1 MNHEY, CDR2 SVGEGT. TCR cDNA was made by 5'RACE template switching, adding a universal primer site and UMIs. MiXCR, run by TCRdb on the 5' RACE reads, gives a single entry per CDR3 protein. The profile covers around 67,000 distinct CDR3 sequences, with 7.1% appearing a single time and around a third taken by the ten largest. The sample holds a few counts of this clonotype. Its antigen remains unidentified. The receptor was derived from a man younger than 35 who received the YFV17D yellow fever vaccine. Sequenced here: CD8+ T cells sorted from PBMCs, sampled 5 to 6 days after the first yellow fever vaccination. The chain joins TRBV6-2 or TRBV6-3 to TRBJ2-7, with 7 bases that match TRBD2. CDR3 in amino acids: CASSYGPGLPYEQYV. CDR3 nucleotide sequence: TGTGCCAGCAGTTACGGGCCGGGACTACCCTACGAGCAGTACGTC.